A single sample gave rise to the 16 T cell receptor beta chains below, sequenced in a study of cytomegalovirus exposure and HLA in healthy donors. Profiling relied on immunoSEQ multiplex PCR, and the TCRdb table lists in-frame clones only, not all of them. The sample consists of 100,000 to 150,000 clones, 80% to 90% of them appearing once. Sample: PBMCs. Source of these receptors: a woman younger than 30 in good health and CMV-seronegative.

The V gene is TRBV7-9, the J gene TRBJ2-7; 7 bases match TRBD2. The CDR3 consists of 13 residues. Losses at the gene ends were 5 bases for V and 5 bases for J; bases not matched to a gene: 6. In germline, CDR1 is SEHNR, CDR2 FQNEAQ (reference sequence). The DNA for the CDR3 is TGTGCCAGCAGCGCAGCGGGGACCGACGAGCAGTACTTC. This codes for CASSAAGTDEQYF.

The chain uses TRBV10-2 and TRBJ2-1; maybe TRBD1 (5 bases). V lost 6 bases, J lost 0 bases, and 18 bases lay in between. There are 17 residues in the CDR3. The germline V gene has CDR1 WSHSY and CDR2 SAAADI. The CDR3 DNA reads as TGCGCCAGCAGCGCTTACCAGGGTTTGAGCTCCTACAATGAGCAGTTCTTC. This codes for CASSAYQGLSSYNEQFF.

This chain joins TRBV9 and TRBJ1-1; D not certain. Germline V lookup: CDR1 SGDLS, CDR2 YYNGEE. Trimming stripped 9 bases from V and 0 bases from J, with 12 bases between. The CDR3 runs to 13 residues. CDR3 nucleotides: TGTGCCACTGCTTCGGGTATGAACACTGAAGCTTTCTTT. As protein: CATASGMNTEAFF.

The chain couples TRBV25-1 to TRBJ1-5; tentative D call: TRBD1 (6 bases). Per the germline V gene, CDR1 is MGHDK and CDR2 is SYGVNS. The CDR3 runs to 14 residues. V was shortened by 3 bases and J by 2 bases, with 8 bases between the two germline ends. CDR3 in DNA: TGTGCCAGCAGTGAGGGGGCGCGCAATCAGCCCCAGCATTTT. As protein: CASSEGARNQPQHF. The variable domain in full, with the rest retrieved from reference TRBV25-1 and TRBJ1-5, is EADIYQTPRYLVIGTGKKITLECSQTMGHDKMYWYQQDPGMELHLIHYSYGVNSTEKGDLSSESTVSRIRTEHFPLTLESARPSHTSQYLCASSEGARNQPQHFGDGTRLSIL.

J is TRBJ1-2 and V is TRBV5-5; no firm D call. CDR1 is SGHKS, CDR2 YYEKEE, per germline (reference sequence). V was pared by 5 bases and J by 2 bases, with 13 bases between. The CDR3 covers 14 residues. CDR3 sequence reads: CASRTSTDNYGYTF. The CDR3 nucleotides read TGTGCCAGCAGAACCTCAACAGACAACTATGGCTACACCTTC.

The chain employs TRBV5-1 and TRBJ1-6, with 11 positions matching TRBD1. The CDR3 consists of 15 residues. Germline assignment: CDR1 SGHRS and CDR2 YFSETQ. V lost 3 bases and J lost 9; bases outside the gene matches: 5. The DNA of the CDR3 is TGCGCCAGCAGCTACGAAGGGACAGGGGGTTCACCCCTCCACTTT. Translation gives CASSYEGTGGSPLHF.

The chain joins TRBV6-5 to TRBJ2-1, with TRBD2 identical over 8 bases. J gave up 5 bases and V 8 bases, and 5 bases lay outside the gene matches. This CDR3 region has 13 residues. CDR1 is MNHEY, CDR2 SVGAGI, per germline. CDR3 in DNA: TGTGCCAGCTCCGGGGGGGCCGACAATGAGCAGTTCTTC. Translation: CASSGGADNEQFF.

This chain joins TRBV6-1 and TRBJ1-6; TRBD1 might be the D (6 bases). V lost 2 bases and J lost 0, with 14 bases in between. This CDR3 is built from 18 residues. The germline V gene encodes CDR1 MNHNS and CDR2 SASEGT. In DNA form, the CDR3 reads TGTGCCAGCAGTGAACTTGGACAGCGGAGCTCCTATAATTCACCCCTCCACTTT. Translation gives CASSELGQRSSYNSPLHF.

This chain uses TRBV2 with TRBJ2-2; 9 bases map to TRBD1. With V trimmed by 4 bases and J by 4 bases, 1 base remained unmatched. Per the germline V gene, CDR1 is SNHLY and CDR2 is FYNNEI. This CDR3 comprises 14 residues. CDR3 in amino acids: CASSVDRGTGELFF. CDR3 bases: TGTGCCAGCAGTGTGGACAGGGGCACCGGGGAGCTGTTTTTT.

This clone was recorded a few times. The CDR3 DNA sequence: TGTGCCAGCTCACCAGGCCTTCAATCACCCCTCCACTTT. Protein sequence: CASSPGLQSPLHF. This chain joins TRBV18 and TRBJ1-6, with D hard to call. Germline CDR1 and CDR2: KGHSH and LQKENI. V shed 2 bases and J shed 10 bases, with 9 bases lying between them. The CDR3 has 13 residues.

The chain is built from TRBV5-1 and TRBJ2-1; 7 bases align to TRBD1. Trimming at V came to 3 bases and at J to 9 bases, leaving 9 bases not matched to a gene. In germline, CDR1 is SGHRS, CDR2 YFSETQ. CDR3 length: 14 residues. The CDR3 sequence is CASSYGQASGEQFF. Here the CDR3 DNA reads TGCGCCAGCAGCTATGGACAGGCTTCTGGTGAGCAGTTCTTC.

The rearrangement joins TRBV10-3 to TRBJ1-5; TRBD1 aligns across 7 bases. CDR1 is ENHRY and CDR2 is SYGVKD in the germline V gene. This CDR3 is built from 13 residues. Unmatched junction bases numbered 4, after V lost 4 bases and J lost 7 bases. The CDR3 DNA reads as TGTGCCATCAGTGCGGGACAGAAACAGCCCCAGCATTTT. This gives the protein CAISAGQKQPQHF.

This chain's CDR3 is CAISHGGRVENTEAFF. The CDR3 nucleotides read TGTGCCATCTCCCACGGGGGGCGGGTTGAGAACACTGAAGCTTTCTTT. The chain employs TRBV10-3 and TRBJ1-1, with D possibly matching TRBD1 (6 bases). Germline CDR1 is ENHRY and CDR2 is SYGVKD. The CDR3 totals 16 residues. The V end lost 8 bases, the J end lost 1 base, and 20 bases lay between the germline ends.

This clone has just one count. This chain joins TRBV19 and TRBJ1-1, with D possibly being TRBD1 (5 bases). Germline V gives CDR1 LNHDA, CDR2 SQIVND (reference sequence). V lost 3 bases and J lost 0, with 11 bases in between. The CDR3 length is 15 residues. The DNA for the CDR3 is TGTGCCAGTAGTATGGGCAGGGAAATGAACACTGAAGCTTTCTTT. Its protein product is CASSMGREMNTEAFF. Based on the CDR3 plus reference TRBV19 and TRBJ1-1, the full variable domain is DGGITQSPKYLFRKEGQNVTLSCEQNLNHDAMYWYRQDPGQGLRLIYYSQIVNDFQKGDIAEGYSVSREKKESFPLTVTSAQKNPTAFYLCASSMGREMNTEAFFGQGTRLTVV.

This clone showed up just once. The V call is TRBV27, the J call TRBJ1-2; TRBD1 agrees at 11 bases. V lost 6 bases, J lost 4 bases, and 7 bases stayed unmatched. The CDR3 has 15 amino acids. Germline lookup yields CDR1 MNHEY and CDR2 SMNVEV (reference sequence). The CDR3 region is CASRTGTGGIYGYTF. CDR3 nucleotides: TGTGCCAGCAGAACAGGGACAGGGGGGATCTATGGCTACACCTTC.

The chain is built from TRBV6-5 and TRBJ1-6; 10 nucleotides match TRBD1. The CDR3 is 15 residues long. V was pared by 9 bases and J by 13 bases, with 15 bases of the junction left unmatched. CDR1 and CDR2 (germline): MNHEY, SVGAGI. The CDR3 DNA is TGTGCCAGTAAGCGGGACAGGGGAGTCCAATTCCCCCTCCACTTT. As protein: CASKRDRGVQFPLHF.